This T cell receptor beta chain is drawn from a study of identical twins. On this clonotype: Its matching antigen is unknown.

Healthy Caucasians provided all donations. TCRdb called the 5' RACE reads again in MiXCR, with one record for every CDR3 protein. The table lists fewer than 250,000 distinct CDR3 sequences, about a tenth of them singletons. Study-level results: Fewer insertions characterized abundant cord blood beta clonotypes, whereas memory repertoires showed none. It was out-of-frame TCR alpha sharing in monozygotic twins that models underestimated.

Germline CDR1 reads DFQATT; CDR2 reads SNEGSKA (reference sequence). The trim removed 5 bases at V and 7 bases at J, leaving 12 bases unmatched. CDR3 length: 15 residues. The rearrangement links TRBV20-1 to TRBJ2-5, with 11 bases aligning to TRBD2. The receptor's source is a young woman in good health. Sequencing used memory (CD45RO+) T cells sorted from blood. CDR3 sequence reads: CSAPTGLAAIGTQYF. The CDR3 DNA sequence: TGCAGTGCTCCGACGGGACTAGCGGCAATTGGGACCCAGTACTTC.